This T cell receptor beta chain comes out of a study of cytomegalovirus exposure and HLA in healthy donors. Study context: According to later analysis, the same platform produced the approximately 130 validation and under 700 first-cohort repertoires. Findings of the study overall: Through in vitro validation, three CMV-associated chains were shown to be specific for CMV antigens.

The donors formed part of the roughly 120-subject validation cohort, distinct from the roughly 660-subject first cohort. Germline V gene data show CDR1 as SGHRS and CDR2 as YFSETQ. Trimming took off 0 bases at V and 4 bases at J, with 13 bases between the two ends. CDR3 length: 15 amino acids. Clones were read by immunoSEQ multiplex PCR, and TCRdb kept only the in-frame ones, dropping some. The table lists over 130,000 clones, more than 75% of them singletons, with under 9% in the top ten. This clone was picked up one time. Its antigen remains unidentified. Sequencing input: PBMCs. The TCR sequence derives from a man aged 18 to 29 in good health and CMV-seropositive. The chain recombines TRBV5-1 with TRBJ1-1; no definite D call. The CDR3 loop reads CASSLVSGFGTEAFF. The CDR3 DNA follows: TGCGCCAGCAGCTTGGTGTCAGGTTTCGGCACTGAAGCTTTCTTT.